Sequencing of this TCR beta chain was carried out in a study of blood T cell repertoires in COVID-19. Study-level background: The cDNA or gDNA used as material had been derived from T cells, B-cell-depleted T cells, or PBMCs.

Original analysis: How many nucleated cells were present was estimated from reference gene primer amplification. Profiling relied on immunoSEQ multiplex PCR, and the TCRdb table lists in-frame clones only, not all of them. That table furnishes V, J and clone size, whereas the DNA furnished D and trimming. Of around 170,000 clones listed, 85% to 95% are singletons. Input material: peripheral blood. The clonotype was recovered from a man aged 50-59 years with acute or convalescent COVID-19.

This chain's CDR3 is CASSLVTGGANYGYTF. As DNA, the CDR3 is TGTGCCAGCAGCTTGGTGACAGGGGGGGCTAACTATGGCTACACCTTC. The chain links TRBV5-6 to TRBJ1-2; TRBD1 matches 9 bases. J lost 0 bases, V lost 0 bases, and 3 bases had no gene match. The germline V gene encodes CDR1 SGHDT and CDR2 YYEEEE. The CDR3 spans 16 residues.